This entry features one TCR beta chain sequence. Amplification of TCR beta CDR3 regions used RNA transcripts. An opening RT-PCR round employed HTBI primers and preceded a second-round multiplex PCR. Each CDR3 protein gets one entry after TCRdb re-called the multiplex PCR reads with MiXCR. The sample lists about 700,000 distinct CDR3 sequences, approximately 40% occurring once. This sample is part of a study of Graves' ophthalmopathy and Graves' hyperthyroidism. Per the germline V gene, CDR1 is SNHLY and CDR2 is FYNNEI. The V end lost 6 bases, the J end lost 5 bases, and 13 bases lay between the germline ends. The CDR3 consists of 13 residues.

What was sequenced was peripheral blood. The sequence was obtained from an adult man with Graves' ophthalmopathy. The chain couples TRBV2 to TRBJ2-5; tentative D call: TRBD1 (5 bases). CDR3 nucleotides: TGTGCCAGCAGCTTTAGGGGAATGGAGACCCAGTACTTC. This encodes CASSFRGMETQYF.